This T cell receptor beta chain originates from a study of identical twins. Trimming stripped 5 bases from V and 4 bases from J, with 14 bases between. This CDR3 region has 14 residues. In TCRdb, the 5' RACE reads were re-called with MiXCR into one record per CDR3 protein. The data show about 790,000 distinct CDR3 sequences, with about 20% seen just once and roughly 14% held by the top ten. Notes on this clonotype: The antigen is undetermined.

General study findings and limits: Monozygotic twin pairs showed more out-of-frame TCR alpha sharing than models estimated.

The same sample was also studied in work on T cells expressing NK-cell markers. From that paper: Each of roughly 6 donors carried dominant NKG2C+ clonotypes accounting for about 1.0-8% of CD8+ T cells.

The gene calls are TRBV12-3 or TRBV12-4 and TRBJ2-5, with a possible D match to TRBD1 (5 bases). The sample was PBMCs. The TCR was taken from a woman in her late teens or twenties in good health. DNA for the CDR3: TGTGCCAGCAGTGCGCGGCTAGGGGCAGAGACCCAGTACTTC. Translation gives CASSARLGAETQYF.